Presented here are 30 T cell receptor beta chains from one specimen sequenced in a study of siplizumab effects on memory and regulatory T cells. Clones were sequenced by immunoSEQ multiplex PCR, and TCRdb holds only the in-frame ones, with some missing. Here the sample spans tens of thousands of clones, approximately 82% being singletons. Sequenced: memory CD4+ T cells sorted from blood. The receptors here all came from a human donor in good health.

This clone was seen a handful of times. As DNA, the CDR3 is TGTGCCAGTAGTGAACCGGGACAGGGAGGTGAGCAGTTCTTC. It encodes CASSEPGQGGEQFF. V gene TRBV19 combines with J gene TRBJ2-1; TRBD1 aligns across 9 bases. Germline assignment: CDR1 LNHDA and CDR2 SQIVND (reference sequence). CDR3 length equals 14 residues. Trimming took 5 bases from V and 9 from J; bases not matched to a gene: 8.

This clone was detected only once. The V and J genes are TRBV5-5 and TRBJ1-2; the D gene is possibly TRBD1 (5 bases). The CDR3 length is 16 residues. Germline-derived CDR1 and CDR2 are SGHKS and YYEKEE (reference sequence). The V and J ends lost 6 bases and 2 bases respectively, with 20 bases between them. For the CDR3, the DNA is TGTGCCAGCATTCCTACTGCCGGGGCCCTCAACTATGGCTACACCTTC. Translated, it gives CASIPTAGALNYGYTF. Full variable domain (remainder filled in from reference TRBV5-5 and TRBJ1-2): DAGVTQSPTHLIKTRGQQVTLRCSPISGHKSVSWYQQVLGQGPQFIFQYYEKEERGRGNFPDRFSARQFPNYSSELNVNALLLGDSALYLCASIPTAGALNYGYTFGSGTRLTVV.

A remark on this clone: Other nucleotide sequences in the sample specify the same CDR3. CDR3 region: CASSQDSYEQYF. CDR3 coding DNA: TGCGCCAGCAGCCAGGACAGTTACGAGCAGTACTTC. J is TRBJ2-7 and V is TRBV5-1; weak D call: TRBD1 (6 bases). V was pared by 4 bases and J by 4 bases, with 9 bases between. This CDR3 is 12 amino acids long. Germline loops: CDR1 SGHRS, CDR2 YFSETQ.

The chain carries TRBV6-6 and TRBJ2-7, with D tentatively TRBD1 (5 bases). There are 12 residues in the CDR3. The V end was cut by 5 bases, the J end by 3 bases, with 8 bases between. The germline V gene encodes CDR1 MNHNY and CDR2 SVGAGI (reference sequence). The DNA of the CDR3 is TGTGCCAGCAGTGCAGGGTACTACGAGCAGTACTTC. This translates into CASSAGYYEQYF.

The chain links TRBV7-6 to TRBJ1-5; D uncertain. Germline V lookup: CDR1 SGHVS, CDR2 FNYEAQ. The CDR3 is 13 residues long. The germline V and J ends were trimmed by 5 bases and 5 bases, with 10 bases remaining between them. Here the CDR3 reads CASSIGRDQPQHF. The CDR3, as DNA: TGTGCCAGCAGCATAGGTAGGGATCAGCCCCAGCATTTT.

In this sample, this clone turned up a few times. V gene TRBV12-2 combines with J gene TRBJ1-4; the tabulated D call, TRBD1, remains unverified against the DNA. TRBV12-2 is a listed pseudogene. The CDR3 has 17 residues. The CDR3 spells CASRPASYRGENEKLFF. The CDR3 DNA reads TGTGCAAGTCGCCCCGCATCCTACAGGGGTGAGAATGAAAAACTGTTTTTT.

The chain couples TRBV25-1 to TRBJ2-5; D possibly corresponds to TRBD2 (7 bases). CDR1 is MGHDK and CDR2 is SYGVNS in the germline V gene. V lost 3 bases to trimming and J lost 3 bases, with 11 bases between them. The length of the CDR3 is 14 residues. CDR3: CASSERGREETQYF. CDR3 in DNA: TGTGCCAGCAGTGAGAGGGGGAGGGAAGAGACCCAGTACTTC.

This chain's CDR3 is CASSEGRAGVGGQYF. Written as DNA, the CDR3 is TGTGCCAGCAGTGAAGGGCGAGCGGGAGTGGGGGGGCAGTACTTC. The V and J genes are TRBV6-1 and TRBJ2-7; 8 nucleotides agree with TRBD2. The germline CDR1 and CDR2 sequences are MNHNS and SASEGT. The junction had 11 bases not matched to a gene; V was cut back by 1 base and J by 9 bases. The CDR3 length is 15 residues.

This clone is a singleton in its sample. V and J are TRBV4-1 and TRBJ1-1; D is undetermined. The germline CDR1 and CDR2 sequences are MGHRA and YSYEKL. With 1 base removed from V and 6 bases from J, the gap between germline ends came to 12 bases. The CDR3 sequence is 14 residues long. The CDR3 DNA is TGCGCCAGCAGCCAAGGTCCGATACCCCCTGAAGCTTTCTTT. This translates into CASSQGPIPPEAFF.

V and J are TRBV7-2 and TRBJ1-2; D might be TRBD1 (5 bases). Trimming cost V 5 bases and J 4 bases, with 14 bases left between them. The CDR3 spans 14 residues. Germline V gene data show CDR1 as SGHTA and CDR2 as FQGNSA. The CDR3 spells CASSLSRQFYGYTF. The CDR3 DNA sequence: TGTGCCAGCAGCCTTAGCAGACAGTTCTATGGCTACACCTTC.

The chain joins TRBV11-3 to TRBJ2-1, with a possible D match to TRBD2 (5 bases). CDR3 length equals 15 residues. Germline-derived CDR1 and CDR2 are SGHNT and YENEEA. V lost 0 bases to trimming and J lost 0 bases, with 6 bases between them. The CDR3 protein is CASSLEGSSYNEQFF. Here the CDR3 DNA reads TGTGCCAGCAGCTTAGAAGGGAGCTCCTACAATGAGCAGTTCTTC. The complete variable domain, with remaining parts taken from reference TRBV11-3 and TRBJ2-1, reads EAGVVQSPRYKIIEKKQPVAFWCNPISGHNTLYWYLQNLGQGPELLIRYENEEAVDDSQLPKDRFSAERLKGVDSTLKIQPAELGDSAVYLCASSLEGSSYNEQFFGPGTRLTVL.

This clone was detected only a few times. The V call is TRBV4-1, the J call TRBJ1-2; 8 positions match TRBD1. Germline CDR1 reads MGHRA; CDR2 reads YSYEKL. The V and J ends lost 1 base and 6 bases, in that order; junction bases with no gene match: 7. This CDR3 region has 15 residues. The CDR3: CASSQGTGYSHGYTF. The CDR3 coding sequence is TGCGCCAGCAGCCAAGGGACAGGGTATAGCCATGGCTACACCTTC.

This clone was seen once. This sequence joins TRBV5-6 and TRBJ1-5; D gene unclear. The CDR3 spans 14 residues. V was trimmed by 4 bases and J by 8 bases, leaving 16 bases between them. The germline gives CDR1 SGHDT, CDR2 YYEEEE. The CDR3 DNA sequence: TGTGCCAGCAGCATAGCGGGAGCCCCGAAGCCCCAGCATTTT. This encodes CASSIAGAPKPQHF. Full variable domain (rest looked up from reference TRBV5-6 and TRBJ1-5): DAGVTQSPTHLIKTRGQQVTLRCSPKSGHDTVSWYQQALGQGPQFIFQYYEEEERQRGNFPDRFSGHQFPNYSSELNVNALLLGDSALYLCASSIAGAPKPQHFGDGTRLSIL.

The V and J genes are TRBV6-5 and TRBJ1-5, with D possibly TRBD1 on 5 matching bases. This CDR3 spans 14 amino acids. Trimming left V 6 bases short and J 3 bases short, with 12 bases between. Per germline, CDR1 MNHEY and CDR2 SVGAGI. Written as DNA, the CDR3 is TGTGCCAGCAGCCGTGGACACTTCAATCAGCCCCAGCATTTT. Its translation: CASSRGHFNQPQHF.

CDR3 DNA: TGTGCCAGCAGTGCGAAGGGACCGATGAACACTGAAGCTTTCTTT. As protein: CASSAKGPMNTEAFF. The rearrangement joins TRBV6-1 to TRBJ1-1; D perhaps matches TRBD1 (5 bases). The V gene lost 4 bases and the J gene lost 0 bases, with 12 bases spanning the gap. Germline loops: CDR1 MNHNS, CDR2 SASEGT. This CDR3 spans 15 amino acids.

The rearrangement uses TRBV27 and TRBJ1-5; D call uncertain. V was pared by 2 bases and J by 4 bases, with 6 bases between. Germline CDR1 and CDR2: MNHEY and SMNVEV (reference sequence). The CDR3 is 13 residues long. The CDR3 nucleotides are TGTGCCAGCAGTTTAGGGCGGAATCAGCCCCAGCATTTT. It specifies CASSLGRNQPQHF.

The rearrangement uses TRBV5-1 and TRBJ2-7; tentative D call: TRBD1 (7 bases). This CDR3 is built from 14 residues. Deletions cut 0 bases from V and 6 bases from J, with 13 bases between. Looked up from germline, CDR1 is SGHRS and CDR2 is YFSETQ. The CDR3 loop is CASSLAPGGLEQYF. The CDR3 nucleotides are TGCGCCAGCAGCTTGGCACCAGGGGGACTCGAGCAGTACTTC.

In DNA, the CDR3 is TGTGCCAGCAGCTTGGTTGTGGGCACAGATACGCAGTATTTT. Translating gives CASSLVVGTDTQYF. This chain uses TRBV5-4 with TRBJ2-3; D not resolved. Trimming took off 0 bases at V and 1 base at J, with 6 bases between the two ends. CDR3 length equals 14 residues. The germline V gene encodes CDR1 SGHNT and CDR2 YYREEE (reference sequence).

J is TRBJ1-4 and V is TRBV4-1, with D possibly matching TRBD1 (5 bases). This CDR3 is 15 amino acids long. Germline V lookup: CDR1 MGHRA, CDR2 YSYEKL. With 1 base removed from V and 5 bases from J, the gap between germline ends came to 11 bases. The CDR3 loop is CASSQGAGINEKLFF. In nucleotides, the CDR3 is TGCGCCAGCAGCCAAGGGGCAGGGATAAATGAAAAACTGTTTTTT.

The rearrangement joins TRBV19 to TRBJ2-7, with TRBD1 as a possible D gene (6 bases). Germline V gives CDR1 LNHDA, CDR2 SQIVND (reference sequence). The CDR3 loop spans 17 amino acids. Trimming left V 7 bases short and J 5 bases short, with 27 bases between. CDR3 in amino acids: CASTGLQGRSGIHEQYF. CDR3 sequence (DNA): TGTGCCAGTACCGGCTTACAGGGACGATCGGGAATTCACGAGCAGTACTTC. Full variable domain (remainder filled in from reference TRBV19 and TRBJ2-7): DGGITQSPKYLFRKEGQNVTLSCEQNLNHDAMYWYRQDPGQGLRLIYYSQIVNDFQKGDIAEGYSVSREKKESFPLTVTSAQKNPTAFYLCASTGLQGRSGIHEQYFGPGTRLTVT.

The rearrangement uses TRBV5-1 and TRBJ2-5; no clear D gene. The CDR3 consists of 13 residues. The germline CDR1 and CDR2 sequences are SGHRS and YFSETQ. Trimming stripped 2 bases from V and 2 bases from J, with 7 bases between. The CDR3 loop reads CASSFDVQETQYF. For the CDR3, the DNA is TGCGCCAGCAGCTTCGACGTTCAAGAGACCCAGTACTTC.

The CDR3 spells CASSLQFNAFF. The CDR3 bases are TGTGCCAGCAGCTTACAGTTCAACGCTTTCTTT. This chain joins TRBV7-9 and TRBJ1-1; D uncertain. The CDR3 is made up of 11 amino acids. In germline, CDR1 is SEHNR, CDR2 FQNEAQ (reference sequence). The germline V and J ends were trimmed by 2 bases and 11 bases, with 9 bases remaining between them.

The chain links TRBV30 to TRBJ2-2; no firm D call. CDR3 length equals 12 residues. Trimming cost V 1 base and J 5 bases, with 5 bases left between them. The germline V gene encodes CDR1 GTSNPN and CDR2 SVGIG (reference sequence). CDR3: CAWSARTGELFF. CDR3 in DNA: TGTGCCTGGAGTGCCCGGACCGGGGAGCTGTTTTTT.

V usage is TRBV6-4 and J usage is TRBJ2-7, with D unresolved. V was clipped by 6 bases and J by 4 bases, with 16 bases between them. Per germline, CDR1 MRHNA and CDR2 SNTAGT. The CDR3 is 14 amino acids. The DNA of the CDR3 is TGTGCCAGCAGACCGGCGTCCCTAGGGTACGAGCAGTACTTC. Encoded protein: CASRPASLGYEQYF.

This sequence joins TRBV27 and TRBJ1-1; no reliable D call. The V gene's germline CDR1 is MNHEY and CDR2 SMNVEV (reference sequence). There are 16 residues in the CDR3. V was clipped by 1 base and J by 0 bases, with 12 bases between them. The CDR3 here is CASSLLPRAMNTEAFF. The CDR3 coding sequence is TGTGCCAGCAGTTTATTACCCCGGGCAATGAACACTGAAGCTTTCTTT.

The chain has TRBV5-8 and TRBJ2-3; TRBD2 aligns across 10 bases. Germline lookup yields CDR1 SGHTS and CDR2 YDEGEE. The CDR3 has 15 residues. Unmatched junction bases numbered 1, after V lost 0 bases and J lost 3 bases. The CDR3 DNA follows: TGTGCCAGCAGCTTGGAGCGGGGGGGAACAGATACGCAGTATTTT. Translating it yields CASSLERGGTDTQYF.

J is TRBJ2-5 and V is TRBV7-8, with D tentatively TRBD1 or TRBD2 (5 bases each). The CDR3 has 16 amino acids. CDR1 is SGHVS and CDR2 is FQNEAQ in the germline V gene. Trimming shortened V by 4 bases and J by 3 bases, and 18 bases separated the two germline ends. Here the CDR3 DNA reads TGTGCCAGCAGCTCACTGGGTGGGAGAGGGGAAGAGACCCAGTACTTC. Translation: CASSSLGGRGEETQYF.

As DNA, the CDR3 is TGTGCCTGGAGCGGGCAGGGGATCTATGGCTACACCTTC. Amino acid sequence: CAWSGQGIYGYTF. This sequence joins TRBV30 and TRBJ1-2; D possibly corresponds to TRBD1 (6 bases). V was shortened by 3 bases and J by 4 bases, with 12 bases between the two germline ends. This CDR3 contains 13 residues. The germline V gene has CDR1 GTSNPN and CDR2 SVGIG (reference sequence).

This clone was found a few times. In DNA form, the CDR3 reads TGCGCCAGCAGCTTCGAGACAGGGGGCCTTTGGGAGCAGTACTTC. As protein: CASSFETGGLWEQYF. This chain uses TRBV5-1 with TRBJ2-7; TRBD1 matches 10 bases. After removal of 2 bases from V and 7 bases from J, the junction contained 9 bases not matched to a gene. The CDR3 has 15 amino acids. CDR1 is SGHRS and CDR2 is YFSETQ in the germline V gene.

The chain carries TRBV9 and TRBJ2-1; a possible D gene is TRBD1 (6 bases). Germline V CDR1 and CDR2: SGDLS, YYNGEE. The CDR3 has 14 residues. The V end lost 7 bases, the J end lost 9 bases, and 20 bases lay between the germline ends. The CDR3 DNA follows: TGTGCCAGCTCAGGGACACAGTCCTCCAGTGAGCAGTTCTTC. Translation: CASSGTQSSSEQFF.